This T cell receptor beta chain is from a study of T cells expressing NK-cell markers. About the research overall: Researchers got TCR beta repertoires out of sorted CD3+CD56+NKG2C+, CD3+CD56+NKG2C- and CD3+CD56-NKG2C+ T cells. Whole-study findings and limits: Dominant NKG2C+ clonotypes in five to seven donors made up roughly 1.0-7.0% of CD8+ T cells.

Comments on this clonotype: Its antigen is not identified.

TCRdb re-called the 5' RACE reads; one entry per CDR3 protein, DNA not given. Its table lists 350,000 to 400,000 distinct CDR3 sequences. The sequenced sample consisted of blood T cells: a sorted CD56 or NKG2C T cell subset, CD4+ or CD8+ T cells, or bulk PBMC T cells (not recorded which). This TCR came from a woman in her forties or fifties in good health.

The chain's CDR3 is CASSTGTHTDTQYF. This chain joins TRBV19 and TRBJ2-3; the TRBD2 assignment by TCRdb is unverifiable without DNA. CDR1 LNHDA and CDR2 SQIVND come from the germline V gene (reference sequence). The CDR3 totals 14 residues.